This T cell receptor (beta chain) was sequenced during a study of blood T cell repertoires in COVID-19. Study details: Some COVID-19 samples were acute and others convalescent; all came from the United States, Italy and Spain.

There are 14 residues in the CDR3. Trimming took 8 bases from V and 3 from J, leaving 15 bases between them. The germline gives CDR1 SGHVS, CDR2 FQNEAQ. Profiled with immunoSEQ multiplex PCR; TCRdb holds only in-frame clones, not every one. The repertoire includes 65,000 to 95,000 clones, about 73% of them detected once, and about a third sits in the top ten. The rearrangement joins TRBV7-8 to TRBJ2-3, with a tentative D call TRBD2 (6 bases). Sequencing was performed on peripheral blood. The source is a man aged 55 to 70 with COVID-19, enrolled during active disease. The CDR3 DNA reads TGTGCCAGCTGGCGGGCGGGGACTACAGATACGCAGTATTTT. Translated, it gives CASWRAGTTDTQYF.